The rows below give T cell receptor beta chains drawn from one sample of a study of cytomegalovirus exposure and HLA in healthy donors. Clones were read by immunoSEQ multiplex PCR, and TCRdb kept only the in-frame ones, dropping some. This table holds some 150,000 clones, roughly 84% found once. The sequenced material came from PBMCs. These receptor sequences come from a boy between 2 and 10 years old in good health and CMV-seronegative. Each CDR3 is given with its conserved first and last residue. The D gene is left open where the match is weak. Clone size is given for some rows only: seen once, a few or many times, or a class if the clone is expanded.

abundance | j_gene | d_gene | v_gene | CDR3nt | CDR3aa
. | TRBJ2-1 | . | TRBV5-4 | TGTGCCAGCGCGCCTCAGGCAGCTACTCCACACAATGAGCAGTTCTTC | CASAPQAATPHNEQFF
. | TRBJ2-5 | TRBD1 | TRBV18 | TGTGCCAGCTCATCGCAGGGGGCTCGGGAGACCCAGTACTTC | CASSSQGARETQYF
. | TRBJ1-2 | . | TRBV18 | TGTGCCAGCTCACCACTGCAGGGGAACGATGGCTACACCTTC | CASSPLQGNDGYTF
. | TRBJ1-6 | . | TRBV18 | TGTGCCAGCTCACGAGGGAACTCCTATAATTCACCCCTCCACTTT | CASSRGNSYNSPLHF
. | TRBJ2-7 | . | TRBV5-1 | TGCGCCAGCAGCTTGGGCGGGACCGTAGACGAGCAGTACTTC | CASSLGGTVDEQYF
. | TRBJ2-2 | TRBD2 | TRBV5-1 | TGCGCCAGCAGTTTAGGGGGACTAGTAAGCACCGGGGAGCTGTTTTTT | CASSLGGLVSTGELFF
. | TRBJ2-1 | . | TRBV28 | TGTGCCAGCAGCCTTCTCGGGAGTAGCTCCTACAATGAGCAGTTCTTC | CASSLLGSSSYNEQFF
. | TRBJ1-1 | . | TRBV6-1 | TGTGCCAGCAGCGAGGGTTGGAGGGTGTCTGAAGCTTTCTTT | CASSEGWRVSEAFF
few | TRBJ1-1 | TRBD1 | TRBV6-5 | TGTGCCAGCAGTTACAGGACAGGGAAAGAAGCTTTCTTT | CASSYRTGKEAFF
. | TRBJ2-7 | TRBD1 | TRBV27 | TGTGCCAGCAGTCGATCTACAGGGGGATACGAGCAGTACTTC | CASSRSTGGYEQYF
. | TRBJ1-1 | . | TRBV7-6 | TGTGCCAGCACAACCTCACTGACAGGGAACACTGAAGCTTTCTTT | CASTTSLTGNTEAFF
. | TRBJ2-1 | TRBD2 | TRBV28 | TGTGCCAGCAGTTCACTAGCGGGAGAAACCTACAATGAGCAGTTCTTC | CASSSLAGETYNEQFF